This TCR beta chain appears in the sequencing data of a study of cytomegalovirus exposure and HLA in healthy donors. The study, taken as a whole, reports: CMV serostatus was the only immune exposure information that was available. In a later analysis, TCR beta V- and J-gene trimming was associated with a missense DCLRE1C variant. Whilst most TCR sequences proved rare, a subset of public TCRs occurred across many donors. Fewer N-insertions (relative to the approximately 670-donor mean) were reportedly seen in an Asian-associated ancestry cluster in a later analysis.

This PCR relied on a set of 60 Vbeta primers and 13 Jbeta primers. Profiled with immunoSEQ multiplex PCR; TCRdb holds only in-frame clones, not every one. The sample contains a few hundred thousand clones, approximately 84% of which appear only once. The CDR3 consists of 14 residues. CDR1 and CDR2 from the germline V gene are MDHEN and SYDVKM. V shed 11 bases, J shed 2 bases, and the junction held 7 bases outside the gene matches. As to this clone: Its antigen remains unidentified.

What was sequenced was PBMCs. This rearrangement joins TRBV28 to TRBJ2-3; 10 nucleotides agree with TRBD2. The sequence derives from a woman between 35 and 50 years old in good health and CMV-seropositive. In DNA, the CDR3 is TGTGCCGGCGCCGGGACTAGCGACACAGATACGCAGTATTTT. It specifies CAGAGTSDTDTQYF.